These T cell receptor beta chains were read from a single sample in a study of cytomegalovirus exposure and HLA in healthy donors. The assay was immunoSEQ multiplex PCR, and TCRdb's table has in-frame clones only and misses some. The sample yields 90,000 to 150,000 clones, about four fifths seen once. Sequencing used PBMCs. These receptors were obtained from a woman between 18 and 29 years old in good health and CMV-seronegative. Each CDR3 is given with its conserved first and last residue. The order of the fields is V gene, clone size, CDR3 protein. Clone size is given for some rows only: seen once, a few or many times, or a class if the clone is expanded.

>TRBV6-1|NA
CASSGRYYGYTF
>TRBV9|few
CASSVGQDTF
>TRBV7-2|NA
CASSSGLAGWGGNIQYF
>TRBV11-2|NA
CASSLGLQSEAFF
>TRBV6-5|NA
CASSYFDTLNTEAFF
>TRBV18|few
CASSPASSYEQYF
>TRBV4-1|NA
CASSQGLTVDTEAFF
>TRBV11-2|once
CASSLDYPGGYTF
>TRBV6-5|NA
CASSDHRGRMEGYTF
>TRBV7-8|NA
CASSNPEGYTEAFF
>TRBV6-4|NA
CASSGPGTSRQFF
>TRBV30|NA
CAWSGRTGYGQPQHF
>TRBV6-5|NA
CASRSTVSPLHF
>TRBV5-1|NA
CASSLLQYNEQFF
>TRBV5-6|NA
CASSSQGHQPQHF
>TRBV19|NA
CASSIWGGSNYGYTF
>TRBV5-6|NA
CASSLGPGGLYEQYF
>TRBV7-9|NA
CASSLAGAGGQPQHF
>TRBV9|NA
CASSTGTGSTQYF
>TRBV2|once
CASSERGKGEAFF
>TRBV10-1|NA
CASSESPLTGELFF
>TRBV30|few
CAGLGDRKDPYF
>TRBV2|NA
CASSDRGGTEAFF
>TRBV2|few
CASSVKDRESLYGYTF
>TRBV4-1|NA
CASSQDVRREGTYEQYF
>TRBV4-1|NA
CASSHTRSLPGQGSGNTIYF
>TRBV11-2|NA
CASSLSGTTNEKLFF
>TRBV27|NA
CASSPNVYTEAFF
>TRBV2|NA
CASTQEQGARSEAFF
>TRBV5-1|NA
CASSSGTSGRAPYNEQFF
>TRBV10-2|NA
CASSERQGALFF
>TRBV10-2|NA
CASRDGGSNYGYTF
>TRBV18|once
CASSPRAPTGTQYF
>TRBV7-9|NA
CASSLGDRGSDSQYF
>TRBV5-4|few
CASSLGLRSGANVLTF
>TRBV4-1|NA
CASSPRDIYNEQFF
>TRBV7-3|NA
CASSPEGAVANTEAFF
>TRBV5-4|NA
CASRSALGQHYEQYF
>TRBV7-2|NA
CASSFQRYNEQFF
>TRBV4-2|NA
CASSQYPGQTYEQYF
>TRBV4-3|NA
CASSPETGGWGSNQPQHF
>TRBV19|NA
CASILGKGSGHKIYEQYF
>TRBV6-5|few
CASSYSGQGPEQYF
>TRBV2|NA
CASSEDRGQETQYF
>TRBV5-4|NA
CASSSRTGVSEKLFF
>TRBV9|NA
CASSVGGSGGYTF
>TRBV7-2|once
CASSGRDRVQETQYF
>TRBV7-9|NA
CAGVEAEKLFF
>TRBV7-9|NA
CASSLIRGDPYEQYF
>TRBV18|NA
CASSPPRQGAFDEQYF
>TRBV30|NA
CAWSRQQYSYSNQPQHF
>TRBV4-3|once
CASSQDQGPLSGANVLTF